This TCR beta chain was obtained from a study of CD8 T cells in ankylosing spondylitis. General study findings and limits: Among TCR beta sequences, a motif of several highly homologous variants appeared characteristic of ankylosing spondylitis blood.

Molecular-barcoded quantitative 5'-RACE produced these TCR beta libraries. MiXCR was run by TCRdb on the 5' RACE reads, yielding one entry per CDR3 protein. The sample holds hundreds of thousands of distinct CDR3 sequences, 15% to 20% seen once. This clonotype was seen a handful of times. Antigen unknown. This CDR3 has 14 amino acids. CDR1 SGHRS and CDR2 YFSETQ come from the germline V gene. The V and J ends lost 1 base and 2 bases respectively, with 10 bases between them. V gene TRBV5-1 combines with J gene TRBJ2-7, with D possibly TRBD2 on 5 matching bases. Sequences were obtained from blood, either unsorted or a sorted T cell fraction (not recorded which). The sequence derives from a male donor with ankylosing spondylitis. The DNA for the CDR3 is TGCGCCAGCAGCTTGACGACGGGGACCTACGAGCAGTACGTC. Its protein is CASSLTTGTYEQYV.